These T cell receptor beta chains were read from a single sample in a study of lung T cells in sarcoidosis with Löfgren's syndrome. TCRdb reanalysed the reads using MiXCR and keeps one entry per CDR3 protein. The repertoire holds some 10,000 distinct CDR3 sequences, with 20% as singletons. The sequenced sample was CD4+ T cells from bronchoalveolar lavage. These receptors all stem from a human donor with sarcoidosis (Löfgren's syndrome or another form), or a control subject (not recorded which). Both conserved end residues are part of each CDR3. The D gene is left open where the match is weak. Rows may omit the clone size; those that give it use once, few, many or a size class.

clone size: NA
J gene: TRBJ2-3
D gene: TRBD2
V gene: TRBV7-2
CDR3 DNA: TGTGCCAGCAGCTTAGTTGGGACTAGCGGGGGGGGCTTAGATACGCAGTATTTT
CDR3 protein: CASSLVGTSGGGLDTQYF

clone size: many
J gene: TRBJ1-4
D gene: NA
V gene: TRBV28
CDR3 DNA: TGTGCCAGCAGTTTATACTCGGACAAACTGTTTTTT
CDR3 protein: CASSLYSDKLFF

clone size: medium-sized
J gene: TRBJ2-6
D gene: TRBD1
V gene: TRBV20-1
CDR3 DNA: TGCAGTGCCGATCCCAGGACAGGGACTGGGGCCAACGTCCTGACTTTC
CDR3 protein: CSADPRTGTGANVLTF

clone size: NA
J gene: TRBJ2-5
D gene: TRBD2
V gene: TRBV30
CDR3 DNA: TGTGCCTGGAGTGTAAGGACTAGCGGGAGTTTGAAGACCCAGTACTTC
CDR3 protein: CAWSVRTSGSLKTQYF

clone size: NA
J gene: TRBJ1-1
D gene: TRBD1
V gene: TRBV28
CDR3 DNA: TGTGCCAGCAGTCTATTCAACAGGGGGCGGAACACTGAAGCTTTCTTT
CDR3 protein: CASSLFNRGRNTEAFF

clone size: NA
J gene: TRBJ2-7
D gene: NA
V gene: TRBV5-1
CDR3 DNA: TGCGCCAGCAGCTTGGGACAATCCAGCTCCTACGAGCAGTACTTC
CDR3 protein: CASSLGQSSSYEQYF

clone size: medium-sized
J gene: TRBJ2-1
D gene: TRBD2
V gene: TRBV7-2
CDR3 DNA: TGTGCCAGCAGACCCCCGGCGGGGGGGCTCAATGAGCAGTTCTTC
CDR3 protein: CASRPPAGGLNEQFF

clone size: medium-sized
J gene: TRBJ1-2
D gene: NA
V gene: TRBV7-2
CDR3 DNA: TGTGCCAGCAGCTTAGACTTGCGGTCCTACACCTTC
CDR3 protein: CASSLDLRSYTF

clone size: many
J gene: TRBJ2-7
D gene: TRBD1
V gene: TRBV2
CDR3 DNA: TGTGCCAGCAGCCTTGGACAGGGGGGTGCCTACGAGCAGTACTTC
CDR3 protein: CASSLGQGGAYEQYF

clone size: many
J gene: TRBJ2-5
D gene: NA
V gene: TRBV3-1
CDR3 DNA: TGTGCCAGCAGCCAATGGACGATGGAGACCCAGTACTTC
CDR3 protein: CASSQWTMETQYF

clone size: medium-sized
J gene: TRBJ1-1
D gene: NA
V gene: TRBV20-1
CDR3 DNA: TGCAGTGCTAGGGAGGATCCGAACACTGAAGCTTTCTTT
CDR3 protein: CSAREDPNTEAFF

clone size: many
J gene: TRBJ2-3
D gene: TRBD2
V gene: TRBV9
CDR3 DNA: TGTGCCAGCAGCGTAGGGGCGGGGATTAGCGGGGCCCTCACAGATACGCAGTATTTT
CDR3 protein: CASSVGAGISGALTDTQYF

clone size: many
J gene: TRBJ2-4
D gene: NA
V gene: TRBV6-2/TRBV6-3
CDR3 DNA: TGTGCCAGTCGCGGGTTTGGGCTAGCCAAAAACATTCAGTACTTC
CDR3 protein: CASRGFGLAKNIQYF

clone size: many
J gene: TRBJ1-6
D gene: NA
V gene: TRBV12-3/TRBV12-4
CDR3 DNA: TGTGCCAGCAGTTTTAGCAGAGGGGAATCACCCCTCCACTTT
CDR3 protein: CASSFSRGESPLHF

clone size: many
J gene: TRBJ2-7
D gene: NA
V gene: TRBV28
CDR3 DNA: TGTGCCAGCAGTTACCGATCCCCGACAGGGAGGAGGGAGCAGTACTTC
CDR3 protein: CASSYRSPTGRREQYF

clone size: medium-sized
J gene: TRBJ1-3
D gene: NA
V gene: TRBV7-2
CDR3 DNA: TGTGCCAGCAGCCCCAACCCCATCAACTCTGGAAACACCATATATTTT
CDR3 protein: CASSPNPINSGNTIYF

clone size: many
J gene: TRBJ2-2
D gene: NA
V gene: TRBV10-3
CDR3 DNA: TGTGCCATTCGCCCCGGGACGGGGAACACCGGGGAGCTGTTTTTT
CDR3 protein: CAIRPGTGNTGELFF

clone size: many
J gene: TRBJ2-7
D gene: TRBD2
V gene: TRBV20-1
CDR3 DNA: TGCAGTGTTCCCCGACTAGCGGGAGGGGACGAGCAGTACTTC
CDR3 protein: CSVPRLAGGDEQYF

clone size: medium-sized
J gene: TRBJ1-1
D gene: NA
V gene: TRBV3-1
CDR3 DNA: TGTGCCAGCAGACCCCACAGGAACACTGAAGCTTTCTTT
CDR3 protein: CASRPHRNTEAFF

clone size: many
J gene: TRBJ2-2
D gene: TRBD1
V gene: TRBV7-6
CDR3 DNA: TGTGCCAGCAGCTTAATAGCGTCGGGACAGGGGTTAAACACCGGGGAGCTGTTTTTT
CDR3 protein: CASSLIASGQGLNTGELFF

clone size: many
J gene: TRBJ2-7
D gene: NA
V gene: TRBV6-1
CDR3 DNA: TGTGCCAGCTGGGGTGGGACAAAAAACTACGAGCAGTACTTC
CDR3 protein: CASWGGTKNYEQYF

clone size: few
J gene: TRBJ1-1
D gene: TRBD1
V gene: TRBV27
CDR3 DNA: TGTGCCAGCAGTGAAGGACAGGGAAACACTGAAGCTTTCTTT
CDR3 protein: CASSEGQGNTEAFF

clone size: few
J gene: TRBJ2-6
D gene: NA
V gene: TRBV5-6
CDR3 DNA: TGTGCCAGCAGCTTGTTGGCCCAGGGATCTGGGGCCAACGTCCTGACTTTC
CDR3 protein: CASSLLAQGSGANVLTF

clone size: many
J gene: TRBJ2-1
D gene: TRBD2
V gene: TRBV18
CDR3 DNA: TGTGCCAGCTCGCGAGCGGGAGGAACATACAATGAGCAGTTCTTC
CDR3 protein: CASSRAGGTYNEQFF

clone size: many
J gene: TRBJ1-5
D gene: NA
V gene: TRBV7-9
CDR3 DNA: TGTGCCAGCAGCTTAGGAACGGGGACTGGGGGCAATCAGCCCCAGCATTTT
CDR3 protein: CASSLGTGTGGNQPQHF

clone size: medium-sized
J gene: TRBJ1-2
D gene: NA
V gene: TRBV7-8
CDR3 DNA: TGTGCCAGCAGCTTAGGGGGGTCCTATGGCTACACCTTC
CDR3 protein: CASSLGGSYGYTF

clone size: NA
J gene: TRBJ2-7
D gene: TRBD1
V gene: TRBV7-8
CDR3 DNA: TGTGCCAGCAGCTCGAGGGACAGCTCCTACGAGCAGTACTTC
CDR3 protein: CASSSRDSSYEQYF

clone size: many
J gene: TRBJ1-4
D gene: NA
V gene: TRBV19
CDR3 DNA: TGTGCCAGCTGGAGGGGGACTAATGAAAAACTGTTTTTT
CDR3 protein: CASWRGTNEKLFF

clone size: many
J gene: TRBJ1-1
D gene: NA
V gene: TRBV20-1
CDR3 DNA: TGCAGTGCTAGAGCGATCCAGGGGAGGATGAACACTGAAGCTTTCTTT
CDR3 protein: CSARAIQGRMNTEAFF

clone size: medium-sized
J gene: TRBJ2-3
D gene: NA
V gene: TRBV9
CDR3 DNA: TGTGCCAGCAGCGTAGACGCAGATACGCAGTATTTT
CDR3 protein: CASSVDADTQYF

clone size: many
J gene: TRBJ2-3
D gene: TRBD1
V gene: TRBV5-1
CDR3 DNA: TGCGCCAGCAGCTTGCTGGGACAGGGTAAAGCAGATACGCAGTATTTT
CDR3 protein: CASSLLGQGKADTQYF

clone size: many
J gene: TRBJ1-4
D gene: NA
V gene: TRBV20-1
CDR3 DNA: TGCAGTGCTAGCCTCAGGGCAACTAATGAAAAACTGTTTTTT
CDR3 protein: CSASLRATNEKLFF

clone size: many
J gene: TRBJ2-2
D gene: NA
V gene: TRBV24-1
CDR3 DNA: TGTGCCACCAGTGATTTGCCACCATCTGGCACCGGGGAGCTGTTTTTT
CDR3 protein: CATSDLPPSGTGELFF

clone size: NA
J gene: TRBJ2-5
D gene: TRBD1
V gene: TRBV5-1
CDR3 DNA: TGCGCCGGCAGCCTGGGACAGGGGGGGCAAGAGACCCAGTACTTC
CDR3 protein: CAGSLGQGGQETQYF

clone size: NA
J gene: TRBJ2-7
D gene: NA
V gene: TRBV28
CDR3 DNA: TGTGCCAGTAGCCCAGGGGAAACCTCCTACGAGCAGCACTTC
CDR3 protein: CASSPGETSYEQHF

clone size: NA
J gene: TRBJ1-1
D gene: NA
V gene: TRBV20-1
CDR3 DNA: TGCAGTTCTAGCTCGAACACTGAAGCTTTCTTC
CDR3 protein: CSSSSNTEAFF

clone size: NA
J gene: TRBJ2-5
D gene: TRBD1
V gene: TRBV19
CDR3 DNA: TGTGCCAGTACCCCAAGACAGGGACGAGAAGAGTCCCAGTACTTC
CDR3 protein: CASTPRQGREESQYF

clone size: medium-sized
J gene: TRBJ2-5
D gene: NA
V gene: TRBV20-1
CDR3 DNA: TGCAGTGCCCCAAGTTTCGGGGGTCAACCCCAGGAGACCCAGTACTTC
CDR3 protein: CSAPSFGGQPQETQYF

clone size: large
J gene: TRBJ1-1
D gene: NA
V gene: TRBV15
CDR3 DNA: TGTGCCACCAGCAGAGATCTCCCAGGGGTGAACACTGAAGCTTTCTTT
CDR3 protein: CATSRDLPGVNTEAFF